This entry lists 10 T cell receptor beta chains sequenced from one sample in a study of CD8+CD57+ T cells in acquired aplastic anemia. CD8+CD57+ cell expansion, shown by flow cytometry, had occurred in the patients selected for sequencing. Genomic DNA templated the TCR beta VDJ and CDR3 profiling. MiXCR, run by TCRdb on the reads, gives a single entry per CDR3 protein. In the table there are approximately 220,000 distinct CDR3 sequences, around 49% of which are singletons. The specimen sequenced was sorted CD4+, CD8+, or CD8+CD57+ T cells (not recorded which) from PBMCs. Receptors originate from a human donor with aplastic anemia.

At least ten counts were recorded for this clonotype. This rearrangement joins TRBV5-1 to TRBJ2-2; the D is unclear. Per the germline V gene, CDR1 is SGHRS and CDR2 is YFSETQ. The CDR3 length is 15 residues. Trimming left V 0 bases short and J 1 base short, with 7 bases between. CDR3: CASSLGEGNTGELFF. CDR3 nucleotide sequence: TGCGCCAGCAGCTTGGGTGAAGGGAACACCGGGGAGCTGTTTTTT. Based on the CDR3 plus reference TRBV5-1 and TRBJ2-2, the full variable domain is KAGVTQTPRYLIKTRGQQVTLSCSPISGHRSVSWYQQTPGQGLQFLFEYFSETQRNKGNFPGRFSGRQFSNSRSEMNVSTLELGDSALYLCASSLGEGNTGELFFGEGSRLTVL.

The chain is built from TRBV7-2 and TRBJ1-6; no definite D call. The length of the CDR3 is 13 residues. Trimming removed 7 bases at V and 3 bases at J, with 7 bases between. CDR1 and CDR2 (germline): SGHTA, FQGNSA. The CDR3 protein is CASTLRYNSPLHF. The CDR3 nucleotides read TGTGCCAGCACCCTTCGCTATAATTCACCCCTCCACTTT.

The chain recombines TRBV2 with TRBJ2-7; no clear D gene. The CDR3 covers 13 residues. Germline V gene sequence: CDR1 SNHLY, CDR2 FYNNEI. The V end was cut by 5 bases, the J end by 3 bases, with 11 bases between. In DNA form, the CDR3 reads TGTGCCAGCAGTTTATGCGCAAGCTACGAGCAGTACTTC. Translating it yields CASSLCASYEQYF.

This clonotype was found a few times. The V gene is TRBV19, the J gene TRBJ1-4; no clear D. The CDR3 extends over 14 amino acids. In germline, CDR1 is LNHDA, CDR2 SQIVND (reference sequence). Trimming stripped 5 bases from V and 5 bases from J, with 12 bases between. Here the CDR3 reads CASSVSSGNEKLFF. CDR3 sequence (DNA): TGTGCCAGTAGTGTGTCCTCCGGCAATGAAAAACTGTTTTTT.

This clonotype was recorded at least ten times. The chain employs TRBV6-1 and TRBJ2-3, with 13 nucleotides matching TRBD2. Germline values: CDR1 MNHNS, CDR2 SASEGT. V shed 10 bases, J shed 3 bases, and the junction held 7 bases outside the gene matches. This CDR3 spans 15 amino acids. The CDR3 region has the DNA TGTGCCACACGACTAGCGGGGGGTCGGACAGATACGCAGTATTTT. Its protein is CATRLAGGRTDTQYF.

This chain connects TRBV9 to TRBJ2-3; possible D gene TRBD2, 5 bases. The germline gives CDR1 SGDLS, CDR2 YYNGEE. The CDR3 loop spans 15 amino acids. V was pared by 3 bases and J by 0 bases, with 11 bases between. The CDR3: CASSGERSSTDTQYF. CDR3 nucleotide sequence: TGTGCCAGCAGCGGCGAGCGGAGTAGCACAGATACGCAGTATTTT.

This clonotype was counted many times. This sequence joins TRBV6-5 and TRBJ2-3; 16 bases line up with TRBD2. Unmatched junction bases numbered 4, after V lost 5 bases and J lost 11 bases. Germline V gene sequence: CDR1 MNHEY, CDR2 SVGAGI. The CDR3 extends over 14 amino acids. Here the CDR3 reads CASSAGLAGGGQYF. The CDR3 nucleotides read TGTGCCAGCAGTGCGGGACTAGCGGGGGGGGGGCAGTATTTT.

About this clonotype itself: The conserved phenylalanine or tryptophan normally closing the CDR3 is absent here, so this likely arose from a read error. CDR3 DNA sequence: TGTGCCAGCAGCCAAGGCGTTGGGTCGGGTGGTGGGACCCAGTACCTC. As protein: CASSQGVGSGGGTQYL. The chain links TRBV3-1 to TRBJ2-5; D remains ambiguous. V was trimmed by 1 base and J by 7 bases, leaving 19 bases between them. There are 16 residues in the CDR3. The germline CDR1 and CDR2 sequences are LGHDT and YNNKEL (reference sequence).

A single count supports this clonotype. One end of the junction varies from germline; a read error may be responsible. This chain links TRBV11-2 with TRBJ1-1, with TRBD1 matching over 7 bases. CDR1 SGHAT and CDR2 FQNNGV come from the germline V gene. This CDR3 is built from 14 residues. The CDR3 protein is CASSWEGAGTEAFF. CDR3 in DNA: TGTGCCAGCAGCTGGGAGGGGGCAGGCACTGAGGCTTTCTTT.

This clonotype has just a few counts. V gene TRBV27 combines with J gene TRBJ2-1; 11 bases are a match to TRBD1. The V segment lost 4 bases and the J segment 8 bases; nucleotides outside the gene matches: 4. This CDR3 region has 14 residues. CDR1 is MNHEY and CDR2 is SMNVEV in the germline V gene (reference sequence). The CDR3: CASSWTGGAYEQFF. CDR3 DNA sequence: TGTGCCAGCAGTTGGACAGGGGGCGCCTATGAGCAGTTCTTC.